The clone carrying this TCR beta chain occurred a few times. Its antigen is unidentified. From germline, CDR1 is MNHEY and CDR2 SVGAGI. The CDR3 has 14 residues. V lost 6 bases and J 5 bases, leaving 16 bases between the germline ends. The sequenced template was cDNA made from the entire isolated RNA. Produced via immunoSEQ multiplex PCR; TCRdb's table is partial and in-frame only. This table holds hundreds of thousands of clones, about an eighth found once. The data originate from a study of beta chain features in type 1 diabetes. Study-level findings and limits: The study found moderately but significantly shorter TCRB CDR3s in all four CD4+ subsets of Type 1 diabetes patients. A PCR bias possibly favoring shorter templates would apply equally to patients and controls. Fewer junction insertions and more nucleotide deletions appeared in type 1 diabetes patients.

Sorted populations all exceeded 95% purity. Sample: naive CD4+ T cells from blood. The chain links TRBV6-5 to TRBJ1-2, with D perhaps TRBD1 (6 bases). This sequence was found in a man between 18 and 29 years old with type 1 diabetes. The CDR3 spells CASSPEEGEYGYTF. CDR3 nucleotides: TGTGCCAGCAGCCCCGAAGAGGGGGAGTATGGCTACACCTTC.